This T cell receptor beta chain was identified in a study of blood T cell repertoires in COVID-19 (dated by TCRdb to 2020 to 2021). Notes on the research overall: Samples from collaborators originated in the United States, Italy and Spain and spanned both the acute and convalescent phases of COVID-19. Sample metadata almost always included a de-identified subject ID, COVID-19 status, age in years and sex. Where available, HLA class I and class II types were obtained from metadata supplied by the sample provider rather than from assay-based typing. Samples were obtained from the ongoing ImmuneRACE study (first 160 participants) and from 950 to 1,500 subjects provided by 6 global collaborators. The dataset comprised deeply sampled blood TCRbeta repertoires from subjects exposed to, actively infected with, or recovered from COVID-19. A freely available public database, intended as a resource for researchers studying the immune response to SARS-CoV-2, is where the repertoires were released. The material from the prospective study consisted of cDNA or gDNA derived from T cells, B-cell-depleted T cells, or PBMCs.

This clone has just one count. Its antigen target is currently unknown. Base qualities were left out, and no much larger clone turns up one base away. Overall study outcomes, separate from this receptor: The quantity of clinical and demographic metadata differed by source and by participant and was supplied without curation.

Participants in the prospective study were enrolled through a virtual design, were aged about 18 to 100 years, and lived in roughly 26 United States geographic areas. Cohort assignment in the prospective study relied on participant-reported clinical history from a screening survey and a study questionnaire. Mobile phlebotomists in the prospective study collected whole blood, serum and a nasopharyngeal or oropharyngeal swab from every participant. Participants in the prospective study had the option to provide additional blood draws and questionnaires over a 2-month period. Blood samples from the prospective study were shipped frozen or at room temperature prior to DNA extraction. Germline trimming amounts to 3 bases on V and 0 bases on J, with 10 as the count of junction bases outside the gene matches. The CDR3 runs 17 residues from the cysteine to the phenylalanine. Kept here is only the CDR3 DNA, which spans 51 bases and is read in frame from base 1. The germline V gene specifies SNHLY as CDR1 and FYNNEI as CDR2.

TCRbeta CDR3 regions were amplified from genomic DNA by means of the immunoSEQ Assay, a bias-controlled multiplex PCR. The source study handled its data this way. The number of nucleated cells in each sample was estimated by amplification of reference gene primers within the assay. Sequence reads were collapsed and filtered to measure the absolute abundance of every unique TCRbeta CDR3 rearrangement. For each sample, productive Simpson clonality was calculated as the square root of Simpson's diversity index over productive rearrangements. In TCRdb, the immuneACCESS table is reduced to in-frame sequences with V and J assigned. These tables do not hold every clone; where another copy was compared, an unresolved V gene accounts for under half, and the others remain unexplained. V, J and clone size reflect that table, while D and trimming were determined from the DNA. The sample records 160,000 or so clones, roughly 87% of which are singletons. The ten top clones hold roughly 1.2% of the sample.

The sequence was collected from a human donor with acute COVID-19. The donor label of this sample is uncertain. The sample taken for sequencing was PBMCs or T cells enriched from blood (not recorded which). The chain is made from TRBV2 and TRBJ2-5; the junction holds 7 bases that match TRBD2. In nucleotides, the sequence is TGTGCCAGCAGTGATGGTAGGGGAGGGAGGTACCAAGAGACCCAGTACTTC. The translation is CASSDGRGGRYQETQYF.